The 3 T cell receptor beta chains below were found in one sample sequenced in a study of cytomegalovirus exposure and HLA in healthy donors. Both 60 Vbeta primers and 13 Jbeta primers went into the PCR. TCRdb keeps only in-frame clones here, not all; method: immunoSEQ multiplex PCR. The sample shows roughly 150,000 clones, about 76% of them seen only once. The source material was PBMCs. These receptor sequences come from a woman aged 18-35 years in good health and CMV-seropositive.

The chain links TRBV10-3 to TRBJ2-2, with D tentatively TRBD1 (5 bases). The CDR3 extends over 15 amino acids. Germline CDR1 reads ENHRY; CDR2 reads SYGVKD. V gave up 1 base and J gave up 4 bases, with 10 bases separating them. The CDR3 region has the DNA TGTGCCATCAGTGAGTTGGCAGGGCTCACCGGGGAGCTGTTTTTT. It yields the protein CAISELAGLTGELFF.

The chain carries TRBV15 and TRBJ1-2, with D unresolved. This CDR3 has 17 residues. Germline V gives CDR1 LNHNV, CDR2 YYDKDF (reference sequence). Trimming stripped 0 bases from V and 0 bases from J, with 14 bases between. The CDR3 here is CATSRDSLAPTNYGYTF. The CDR3 coding sequence is TGTGCCACCAGCAGAGATAGTCTTGCACCTACTAACTATGGCTACACCTTC.

As for this clone: Mismatch with germline at one junction end may stem from a read error. This rearrangement joins TRBV7-7 to TRBJ2-7; the D gene is possibly TRBD1 (6 bases). CDR1 is SSHAT and CDR2 is FNYEAQ in the germline V gene (reference sequence). This CDR3 is 14 amino acids long. DNA of the CDR3: TGTGCTAGCAGCTTAGCGTGGGGGCCCTACGAGCAGTACTTC. Residues: CASSLAWGPYEQYF.